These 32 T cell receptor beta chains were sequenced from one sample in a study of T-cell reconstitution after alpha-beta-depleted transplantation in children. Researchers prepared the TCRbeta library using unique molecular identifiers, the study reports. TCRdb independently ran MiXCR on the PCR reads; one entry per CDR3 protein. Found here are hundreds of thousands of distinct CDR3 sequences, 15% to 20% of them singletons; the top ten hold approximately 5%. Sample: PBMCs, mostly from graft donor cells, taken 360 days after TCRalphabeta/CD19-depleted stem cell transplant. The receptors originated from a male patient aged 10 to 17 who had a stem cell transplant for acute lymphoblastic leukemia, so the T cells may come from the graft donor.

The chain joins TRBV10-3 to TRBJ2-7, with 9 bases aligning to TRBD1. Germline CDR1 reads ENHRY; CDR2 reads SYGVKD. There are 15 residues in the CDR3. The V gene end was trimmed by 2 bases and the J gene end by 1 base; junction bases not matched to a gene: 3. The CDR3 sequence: CAISESGTGSYEQYF. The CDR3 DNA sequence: TGTGCCATCAGTGAGAGCGGGACAGGGTCCTACGAGCAGTACTTC.

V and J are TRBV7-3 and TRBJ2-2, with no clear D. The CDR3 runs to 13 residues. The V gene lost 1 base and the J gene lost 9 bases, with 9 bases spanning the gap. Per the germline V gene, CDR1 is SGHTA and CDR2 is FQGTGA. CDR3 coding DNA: TGTGCCAGCAGCTTAAACCCGCCGCGGGAGCTGTTTTTT. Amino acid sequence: CASSLNPPRELFF.

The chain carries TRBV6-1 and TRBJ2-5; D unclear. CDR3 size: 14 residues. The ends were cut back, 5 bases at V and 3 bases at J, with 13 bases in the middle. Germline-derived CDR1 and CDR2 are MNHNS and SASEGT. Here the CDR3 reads CASSPTLGKETQYF. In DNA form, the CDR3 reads TGTGCCAGCAGTCCGACATTAGGGAAAGAGACCCAGTACTTC.

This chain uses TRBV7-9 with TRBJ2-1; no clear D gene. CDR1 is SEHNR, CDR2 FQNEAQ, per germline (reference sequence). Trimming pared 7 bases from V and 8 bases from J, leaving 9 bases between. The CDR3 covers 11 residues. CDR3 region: CASIVVDEQFF. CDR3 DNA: TGTGCCAGCATAGTAGTGGATGAGCAGTTCTTC.

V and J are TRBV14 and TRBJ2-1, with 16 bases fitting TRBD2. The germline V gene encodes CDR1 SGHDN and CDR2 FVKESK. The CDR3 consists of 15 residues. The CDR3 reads CGGTSGRALYNEQFF. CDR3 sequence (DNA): TGTGGTGGGACTAGCGGGAGGGCTCTCTACAATGAGCAGTTCTTC.

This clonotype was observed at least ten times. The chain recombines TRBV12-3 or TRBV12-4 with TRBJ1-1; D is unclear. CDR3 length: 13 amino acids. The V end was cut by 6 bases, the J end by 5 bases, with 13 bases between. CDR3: CASSLIGGTEAFF. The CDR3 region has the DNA TGTGCCAGCAGCCTAATAGGAGGGACTGAAGCTTTCTTT.

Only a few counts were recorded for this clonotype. In DNA form, the CDR3 reads TGTGCCAGCAGCGTAGGTCTTTCTCCCTACGAGCAGTACTTC. Protein product: CASSVGLSPYEQYF. The V call is TRBV9, the J call TRBJ2-7; D unclear. Trimming pared 0 bases from V and 2 bases from J, leaving 9 bases between. The germline V gene encodes CDR1 SGDLS and CDR2 YYNGEE. This CDR3 contains 14 residues. Complete variable domain (other parts from reference TRBV9 and TRBJ2-7): DSGVTQTPKHLITATGQRVTLRCSPRSGDLSVYWYQQSLDQGLQFLIQYYNGEERAKGNILERFSAQQFPDLHSELNLSSLELGDSALYFCASSVGLSPYEQYFGPGTRLTVT.

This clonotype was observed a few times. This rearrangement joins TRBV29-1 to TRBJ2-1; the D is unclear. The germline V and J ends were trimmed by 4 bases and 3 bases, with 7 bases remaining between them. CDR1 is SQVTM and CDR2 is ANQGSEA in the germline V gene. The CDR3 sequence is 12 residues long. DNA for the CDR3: TGCAGCGTTGTAGGGATCTACAATGAGCAGTTCTTC. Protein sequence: CSVVGIYNEQFF.

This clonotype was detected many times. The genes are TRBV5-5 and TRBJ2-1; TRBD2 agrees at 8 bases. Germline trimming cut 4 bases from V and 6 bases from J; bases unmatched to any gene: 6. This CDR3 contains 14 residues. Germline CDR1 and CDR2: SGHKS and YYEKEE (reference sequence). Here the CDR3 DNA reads TGTGCCAGCAGCCGCGGGAGGATTGGCAATGAGCAGTTCTTC. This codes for CASSRGRIGNEQFF.

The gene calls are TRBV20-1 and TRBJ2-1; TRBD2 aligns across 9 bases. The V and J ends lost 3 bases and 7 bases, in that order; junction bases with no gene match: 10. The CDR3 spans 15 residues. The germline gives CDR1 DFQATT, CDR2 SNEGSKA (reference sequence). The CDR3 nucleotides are TGCAGTGCTAGTTATAGCGGGAGTGAGTGGAATGAGCAGTTCTTC. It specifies CSASYSGSEWNEQFF.

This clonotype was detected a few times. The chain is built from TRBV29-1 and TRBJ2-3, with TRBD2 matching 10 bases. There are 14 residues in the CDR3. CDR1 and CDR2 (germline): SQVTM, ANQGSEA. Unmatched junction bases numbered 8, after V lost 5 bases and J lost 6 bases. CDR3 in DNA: TGCAGCGTTTGTATACTAGCGGGAAGCGATACGCAGTATTTT. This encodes CSVCILAGSDTQYF.

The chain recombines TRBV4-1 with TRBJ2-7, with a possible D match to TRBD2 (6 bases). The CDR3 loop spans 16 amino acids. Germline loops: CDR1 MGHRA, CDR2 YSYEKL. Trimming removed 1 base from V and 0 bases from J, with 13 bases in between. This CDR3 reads CASSQVGAGISYEQYF. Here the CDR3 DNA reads TGCGCCAGCAGCCAAGTGGGTGCGGGAATCTCCTACGAGCAGTACTTC.

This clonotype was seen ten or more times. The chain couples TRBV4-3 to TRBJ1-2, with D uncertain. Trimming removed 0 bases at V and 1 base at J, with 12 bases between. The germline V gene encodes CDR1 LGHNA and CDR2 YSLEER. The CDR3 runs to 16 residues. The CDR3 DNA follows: TGCGCCAGCAGCCAAGAGGGTAACGGGGATAACTATGGCTACACCTTC. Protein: CASSQEGNGDNYGYTF.

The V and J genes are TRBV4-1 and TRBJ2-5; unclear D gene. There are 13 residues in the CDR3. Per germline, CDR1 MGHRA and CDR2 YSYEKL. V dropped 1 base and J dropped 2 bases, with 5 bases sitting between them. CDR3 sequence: CASSQGIQETQYF. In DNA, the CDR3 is TGCGCCAGCAGCCAAGGGATACAAGAGACCCAGTACTTC.

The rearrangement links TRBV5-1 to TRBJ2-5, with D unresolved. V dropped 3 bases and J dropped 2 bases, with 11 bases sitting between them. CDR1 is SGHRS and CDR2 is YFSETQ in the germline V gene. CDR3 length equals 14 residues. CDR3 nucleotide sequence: TGCGCCAGCAGCTATGGAGCGAGACAAGAGACCCAGTACTTC. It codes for CASSYGARQETQYF.

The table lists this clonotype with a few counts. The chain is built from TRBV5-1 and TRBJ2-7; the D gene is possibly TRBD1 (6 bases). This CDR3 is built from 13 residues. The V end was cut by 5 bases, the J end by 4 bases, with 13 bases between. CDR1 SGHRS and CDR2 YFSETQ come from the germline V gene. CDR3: CASSEQGWYEQYF. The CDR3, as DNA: TGCGCCAGCAGTGAACAGGGTTGGTACGAGCAGTACTTC.

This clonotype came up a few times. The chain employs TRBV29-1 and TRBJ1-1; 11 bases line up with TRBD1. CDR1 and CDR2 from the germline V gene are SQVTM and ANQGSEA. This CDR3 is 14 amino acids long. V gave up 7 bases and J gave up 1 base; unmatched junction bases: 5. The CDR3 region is CSAGQGGTNTEAFF. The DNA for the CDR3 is TGCAGCGCGGGACAGGGGGGAACGAACACTGAAGCTTTCTTT. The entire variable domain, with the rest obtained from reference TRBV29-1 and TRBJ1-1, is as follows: SAVISQKPSRDICQRGTSLTIQCQVDSQVTMMFWYRQQPGQSLTLIATANQGSEATYESGFVIDKFPISRPNLTFSTLTVSNMSPEDSSIYLCSAGQGGTNTEAFFGQGTRLTVV.

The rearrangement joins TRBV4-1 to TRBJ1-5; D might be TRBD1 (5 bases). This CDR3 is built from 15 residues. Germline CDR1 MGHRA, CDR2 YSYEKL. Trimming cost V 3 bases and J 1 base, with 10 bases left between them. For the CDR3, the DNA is TGCGCCAGCAGCCACCTCCGGGACAGCAATCAGCCCCAGCATTTT. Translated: CASSHLRDSNQPQHF.

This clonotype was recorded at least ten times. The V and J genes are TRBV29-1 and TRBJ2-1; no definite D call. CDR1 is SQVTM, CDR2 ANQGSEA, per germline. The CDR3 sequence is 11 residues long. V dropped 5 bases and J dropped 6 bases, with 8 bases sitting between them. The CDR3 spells CSVPYPNEQFF. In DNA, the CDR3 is TGCAGCGTTCCTTACCCCAATGAGCAGTTCTTC.

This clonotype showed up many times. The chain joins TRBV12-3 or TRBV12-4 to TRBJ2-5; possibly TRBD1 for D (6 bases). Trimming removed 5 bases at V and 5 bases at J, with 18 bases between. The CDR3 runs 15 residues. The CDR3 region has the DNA TGTGCCAGCAGTACGACAGGCACCCTCGGGGAGACCCAGTACTTC. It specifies CASSTTGTLGETQYF.

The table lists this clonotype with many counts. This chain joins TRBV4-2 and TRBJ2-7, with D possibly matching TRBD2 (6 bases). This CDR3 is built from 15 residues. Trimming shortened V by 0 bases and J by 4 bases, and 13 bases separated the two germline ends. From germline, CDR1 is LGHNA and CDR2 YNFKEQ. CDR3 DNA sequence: TGTGCCAGCAGCCAAGATCCGGGAGCGGGTTACGAGCAGTACTTC. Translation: CASSQDPGAGYEQYF.

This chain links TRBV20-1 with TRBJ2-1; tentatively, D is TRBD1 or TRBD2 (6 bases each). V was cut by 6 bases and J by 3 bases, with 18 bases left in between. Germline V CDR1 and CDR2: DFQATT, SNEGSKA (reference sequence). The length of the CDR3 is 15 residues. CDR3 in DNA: TGCAGTGCCCCTATACCGGGGGCCTACTACAATGAGCAGTTCTTC. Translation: CSAPIPGAYYNEQFF.

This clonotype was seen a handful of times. CDR3 nucleotide sequence: TGTGCCAGCTCACGAACTAGCGAAACCTACAATGAGCAGTTCTTC. As protein: CASSRTSETYNEQFF. V and J are TRBV18 and TRBJ2-1; 7 bases match TRBD2. Germline V lookup: CDR1 KGHSH, CDR2 LQKENI. The trim removed 4 bases at V and 2 bases at J, leaving 5 bases unmatched. The length of the CDR3 is 15 residues.

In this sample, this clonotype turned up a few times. The CDR3 coding sequence is TGCGCCAGCAACACTTTACTAGCAGCCCCACTACAGCATGAGCAGTTCTTC. It is translated as CASNTLLAAPLQHEQFF. J is TRBJ2-1 and V is TRBV5-1; D is possibly TRBD2 (6 bases). Germline CDR1 reads SGHRS; CDR2 reads YFSETQ. The V gene lost 6 bases and the J gene lost 8 bases, with 27 bases spanning the gap. CDR3 size: 17 residues. The entire variable domain, with the rest obtained from reference TRBV5-1 and TRBJ2-1, is as follows: KAGVTQTPRYLIKTRGQQVTLSCSPISGHRSVSWYQQTPGQGLQFLFEYFSETQRNKGNFPGRFSGRQFSNSRSEMNVSTLELGDSALYLCASNTLLAAPLQHEQFFGPGTRLTVL.

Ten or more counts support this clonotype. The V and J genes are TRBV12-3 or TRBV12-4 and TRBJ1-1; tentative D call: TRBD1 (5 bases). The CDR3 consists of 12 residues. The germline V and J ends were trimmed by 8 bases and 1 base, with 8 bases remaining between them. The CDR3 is CASYTGNTEAFF. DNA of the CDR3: TGTGCCAGCTATACAGGGAACACTGAAGCTTTCTTT.

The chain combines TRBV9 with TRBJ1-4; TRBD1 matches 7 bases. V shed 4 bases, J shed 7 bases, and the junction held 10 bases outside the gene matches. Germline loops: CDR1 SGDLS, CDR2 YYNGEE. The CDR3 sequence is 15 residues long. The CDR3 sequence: CASSPPGQPVEKLFF. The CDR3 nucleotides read TGTGCCAGCAGCCCCCCGGGACAGCCGGTTGAAAAACTGTTTTTT.

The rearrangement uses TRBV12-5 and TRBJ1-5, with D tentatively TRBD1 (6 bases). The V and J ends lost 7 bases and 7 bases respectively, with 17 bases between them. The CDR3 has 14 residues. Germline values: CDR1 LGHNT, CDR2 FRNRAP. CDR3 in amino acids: CASAENTGSQPQHF. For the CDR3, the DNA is TGTGCTAGTGCGGAAAATACAGGGTCACAGCCCCAGCATTTT.

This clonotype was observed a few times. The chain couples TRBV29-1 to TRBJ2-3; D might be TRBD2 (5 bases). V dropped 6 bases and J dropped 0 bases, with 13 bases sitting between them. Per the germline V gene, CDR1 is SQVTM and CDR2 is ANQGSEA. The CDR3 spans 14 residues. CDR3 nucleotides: TGCAGCGTCCCTAGAGGGTCGAGCACAGATACGCAGTATTTT. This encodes CSVPRGSSTDTQYF.

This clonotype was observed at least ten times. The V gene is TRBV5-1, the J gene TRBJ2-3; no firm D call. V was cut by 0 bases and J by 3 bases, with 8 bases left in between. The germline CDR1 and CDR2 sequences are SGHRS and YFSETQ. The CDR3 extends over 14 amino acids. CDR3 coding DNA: TGCGCCAGCAGCTTGGACGCGCGAACAGATACGCAGTATTTT. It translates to CASSLDARTDTQYF.

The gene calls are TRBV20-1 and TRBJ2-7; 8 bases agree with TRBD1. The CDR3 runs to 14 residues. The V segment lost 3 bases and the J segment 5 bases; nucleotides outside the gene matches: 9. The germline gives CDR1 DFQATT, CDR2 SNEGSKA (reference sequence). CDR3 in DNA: TGCAGTGCTAGCCCGACAGGGGACCCCCACGAGCAGTACTTC. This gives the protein CSASPTGDPHEQYF.

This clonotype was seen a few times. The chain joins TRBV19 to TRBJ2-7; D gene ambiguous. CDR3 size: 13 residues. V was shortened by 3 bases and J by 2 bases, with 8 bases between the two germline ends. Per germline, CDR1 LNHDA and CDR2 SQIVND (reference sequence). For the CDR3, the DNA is TGTGCCAGTAGTATTGGCAGGACCTACGAGCAGTACTTC. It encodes CASSIGRTYEQYF.

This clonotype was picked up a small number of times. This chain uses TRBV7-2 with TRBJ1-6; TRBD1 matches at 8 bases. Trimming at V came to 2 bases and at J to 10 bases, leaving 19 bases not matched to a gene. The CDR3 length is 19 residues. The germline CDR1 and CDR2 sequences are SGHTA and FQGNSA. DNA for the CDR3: TGTGCCAGCAGCTTACCACCGGGACAGGTGGCGGGGATTCGGTCACCCCTCCACTTT. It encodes CASSLPPGQVAGIRSPLHF.